This T cell receptor beta chain was recorded in a study of T cell repertoires in cytomegalovirus infection. TCRdb itself ran the reads through MiXCR, one entry per CDR3 protein. Among 700,000 to 900,000 distinct CDR3 sequences listed, about 29% were seen once. The CDR3 covers 14 residues. Trimming left V 6 bases short and J 4 bases short, with 13 bases between. Germline CDR1 and CDR2: LNHDA and SQIVND (reference sequence). Concerning this clonotype: Its antigen is still unknown.

The receptor was isolated from a human donor in good health (CMV status not recorded). Some clones in this sample may be carry-over from other donors' samples. Source: cultured CD8+ T cells from PBMCs, taken from culture after CMV antigen stimulation. The chain uses TRBV19 and TRBJ1-5; weak D call: TRBD1 (5 bases). The CDR3 region is CASSPGWANQPQHF. In DNA, the CDR3 is TGTGCCAGTAGCCCAGGGTGGGCTAATCAGCCCCAGCATTTT.